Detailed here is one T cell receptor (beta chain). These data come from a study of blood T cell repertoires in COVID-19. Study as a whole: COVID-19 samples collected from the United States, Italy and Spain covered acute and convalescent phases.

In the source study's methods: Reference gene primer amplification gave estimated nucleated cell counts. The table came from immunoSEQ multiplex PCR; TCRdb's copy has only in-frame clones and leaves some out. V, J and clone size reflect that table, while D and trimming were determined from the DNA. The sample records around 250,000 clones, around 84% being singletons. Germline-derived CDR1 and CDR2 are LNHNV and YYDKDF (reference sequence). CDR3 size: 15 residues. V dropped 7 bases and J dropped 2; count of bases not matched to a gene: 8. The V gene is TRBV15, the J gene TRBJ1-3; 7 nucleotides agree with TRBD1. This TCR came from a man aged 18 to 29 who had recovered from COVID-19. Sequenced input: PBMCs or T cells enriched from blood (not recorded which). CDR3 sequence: CATTTTGRPGNTIYF. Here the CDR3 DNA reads TGTGCCACCACGACGACAGGGCGGCCTGGAAACACCATATATTTT.